This record covers a single T cell receptor beta chain. The data are from a study of blood T cell repertoires in COVID-19. Study background: The United States, Italy and Spain were the sources of the acute and convalescent COVID-19 samples. In each case, the material was cDNA or gDNA derived from T cells, B-cell-depleted T cells, or PBMCs.

The CDR3 is 15 residues long. The trim removed 4 bases at V and 3 bases at J, leaving 7 bases unmatched. The germline V gene has CDR1 SGHVS and CDR2 FNYEAQ. Per the study methods: Amplification from reference gene primers served as the basis for estimated nucleated cell counts. Measured with immunoSEQ multiplex PCR; TCRdb has only the in-frame clones, and not every one. The V and J calls and the clone size are those of that table, but D and trimming were determined from the DNA. Of around 180,000 clones detected, about 89% appear once; the ten largest clones hold roughly 2.5%. Sequenced input: peripheral blood. The clonotype originates from a man in his forties or fifties with active or convalescent COVID-19. V and J are TRBV7-6 and TRBJ2-7; 9 bases are shared with TRBD1. The CDR3 spells CASSSGTGTYYEQYF. CDR3 nucleotides: TGTGCCAGCAGCTCCGGGACAGGGACATACTACGAGCAGTACTTC.